This paragraph reports one T cell receptor (beta chain). Unmatched junction bases numbered 4, after V lost 6 bases and J lost 5 bases. CDR3 length: 13 residues. CDR1 MDHEN and CDR2 SYDVKM come from the germline V gene. The assay was immunoSEQ multiplex PCR, and TCRdb's table has in-frame clones only and misses some. The table lists about 130,000 clones, 70% to 90% of them singletons. The source of the sample is a study of radiation and T cells in renal cell carcinoma. The time point denotes: blood 2 weeks post-SBRT. The sample's treatment: 15 Gy SBRT to primary tumor, nephrectomy 4 weeks later. Radiation-treated patients gave blood at baseline, week 2 and week 4. This renal cell carcinoma was of the clear cell type.

V gene TRBV28 combines with J gene TRBJ2-7, with 10 bases lining up with TRBD1. This sequence originates from a woman in her seventies with renal cell carcinoma. Sequencing used blood, obtained from a patient whose treatment included radiotherapy and nephrectomy. The CDR3, as DNA: TGTGCCAGCAGCCCCGGGACAGGGGACGAGCAGTACTTC. Translating gives CASSPGTGDEQYF.